The present T cell receptor beta chain was sequenced within a study of blood T cell repertoires in COVID-19. About the research overall: There were acute and convalescent COVID-19 samples, and they came from the United States, Italy and Spain. The cDNA or gDNA used as material had been derived from T cells, B-cell-depleted T cells, or PBMCs.

Authors' analysis steps: Nucleated cell number was recorded as an estimate derived from reference gene primer amplification. Produced via immunoSEQ multiplex PCR; TCRdb's table is partial and in-frame only. V, J and clone size are taken as reported in that table, and D and trimming were inferred from the DNA itself. The sample has 450,000 to 500,000 clones; around 85% are singletons. The age range of participants was about 18 to 95 years, with residence in roughly 25 US areas. With V trimmed by 5 bases and J by 7 bases, 13 bases remained unmatched. The CDR3 is 16 residues long. CDR1 SGHAT and CDR2 FQNNGV come from the germline V gene.

This receptor was obtained from a woman aged 55 to 70 who had recovered from COVID-19. The material sequenced was PBMCs or T cells enriched from blood (not recorded which). The V and J genes are TRBV11-2 and TRBJ1-2; the match to TRBD1 covers 10 bases. The CDR3 sequence is CASSRTSETGGSGYTF. The CDR3 DNA reads as TGTGCCAGCAGCCGGACCTCCGAGACAGGGGGCTCTGGCTACACCTTC.